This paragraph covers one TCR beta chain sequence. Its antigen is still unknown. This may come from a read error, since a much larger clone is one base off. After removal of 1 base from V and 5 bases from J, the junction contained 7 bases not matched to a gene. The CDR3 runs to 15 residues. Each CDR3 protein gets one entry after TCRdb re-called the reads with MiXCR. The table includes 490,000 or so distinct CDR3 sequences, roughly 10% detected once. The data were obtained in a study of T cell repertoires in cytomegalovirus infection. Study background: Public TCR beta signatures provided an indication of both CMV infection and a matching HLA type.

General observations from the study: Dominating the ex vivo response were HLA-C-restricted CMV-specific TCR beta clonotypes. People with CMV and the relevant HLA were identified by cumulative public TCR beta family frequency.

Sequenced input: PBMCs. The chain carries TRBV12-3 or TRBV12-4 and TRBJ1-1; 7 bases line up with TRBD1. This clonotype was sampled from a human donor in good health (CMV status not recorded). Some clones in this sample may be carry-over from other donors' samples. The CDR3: CASSLGVRGETEAFF. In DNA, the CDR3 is TGTGCCAGCAGTTTAGGGGTCAGGGGGGAAACTGAAGCTTTCTTT.